This T cell receptor beta chain was captured in a study of cytomegalovirus exposure and HLA in healthy donors. Study results and caveats: Earlier analysis looked at TCR beta V segments, and most were productive about 87% or about 30% of the time. Some TCR beta chains (over 150 of them) were listed as cytomegalovirus-associated. Information on immune exposure was restricted to one variable (CMV serostatus). A missense variant in DCLRE1C was later tied to TCR beta V- and J-gene trimming.

Points on this clone: Its target is unknown.

V shed 3 bases and J 4 bases; nucleotides not matched to a gene: 6. CDR1 and CDR2 (germline): SGHRS, YFSETQ. The CDR3 totals 15 residues. Researchers ran the PCR with 60 Vbeta and 13 Jbeta primers. Data came from immunoSEQ multiplex PCR; TCRdb stores just in-frame clones and leaves some out. The table lists 70,000 to 95,000 clones, 80% of them singletons, with around 2% in the top ten. Sequencing was carried out using PBMCs. This clonotype was sampled from a man between 18 and 35 years old in good health and CMV-seronegative. The chain combines TRBV5-1 with TRBJ2-3; the match to TRBD2 covers 9 bases. CDR3 nucleotides: TGCGCCAGCAGCTCCGAGACTAGCGGACCAGATACGCAGTATTTT. It codes for CASSSETSGPDTQYF.